The source of this T cell receptor beta chain is a study of CD8+ T cells in alopecia areata. Specified treatment: oral pan-JAK inhibitor, 5-10 mg twice daily. Trimming cost V 5 bases and J 10 bases, with 12 bases left between them. Germline loops: CDR1 SGHDN, CDR2 FVKESK. The CDR3 runs to 12 residues. The authors extracted RNA and reverse transcribed it into cDNA as the sequencing template. Here immunoSEQ multiplex PCR was the method, and the copy in TCRdb shows in-frame clones only, minus some. The table lists 95,000 to 100,000 clones, around 55% of them singletons. The specimen was CD8+ T cells sorted from blood, collected at week 4, from a patient treated with tofacitinib. This receptor was taken from a human donor with alopecia areata. The V and J genes are TRBV14 and TRBJ2-1; D gene ambiguous. The chain's CDR3 is CASSVGGREQFF. CDR3 sequence (DNA): TGTGCCAGCAGCGTAGGTGGCCGGGAGCAGTTCTTC. Combining the CDR3 with reference TRBV14 and TRBJ2-1 gives the whole variable domain EAGVTQFPSHSVIEKGQTVTLRCDPISGHDNLYWYRRVMGKEIKFLLHFVKESKQDESGMPNNRFLAERTGGTYSTLKVQPAELEDSGVYFCASSVGGREQFFGPGTRLTVL.